These 31 T cell receptor beta chains share one sample of origin, sequenced in a study of blood T cells in healthy people across ages. A sample-barcoded 5' primer and a J-beta primer mix were used in a second PCR of about 6 to 12 cycles. TCRdb redid the calling of the 5' RACE reads with MiXCR, one entry per CDR3 protein. The data contain some 670,000 distinct CDR3 sequences, roughly half of them singletons. Sequenced material: blood. The receptor set was obtained from a woman of 80 years or more in good health.

For this clonotype: One end of the junction fails to match germline, which may point to a read error. CDR3 DNA sequence: TGTGCCAGCAGTCCCCGACAGGCGCATGGCTACAACTTC. Its translation: CASSPRQAHGYNF. The V gene is TRBV12-3 or TRBV12-4, the J gene TRBJ1-2; tentatively, D is TRBD1 (6 bases). This CDR3 contains 13 residues.

This clonotype was recorded a few times. A read error may explain this, as a much larger clone is one base away. V usage is TRBV10-3 and J usage is TRBJ2-5; D is uncertain. Trimming cost V 10 bases and J 1 base, with 13 bases left between them. Germline CDR1 and CDR2: ENHRY and SYGVKD. This CDR3 spans 13 amino acids. The CDR3 bases are TGTGCCACTGGCCAGAGACCCCAAGAGACCCAGTACTTC. This encodes CATGQRPQETQYF.

The chain recombines TRBV2 with TRBJ1-5; no definite D call. This CDR3 spans 13 amino acids. Germline loops: CDR1 SNHLY, CDR2 FYNNEI. V lost 6 bases to trimming and J lost 3 bases, with 9 bases between them. The CDR3 protein is CASRSDLNQPQHF. CDR3 DNA: TGTGCCAGCAGATCGGACCTCAATCAGCCCCAGCATTTT.

This chain connects TRBV7-3 to TRBJ2-1; 7 nucleotides agree with TRBD1. Germline CDR1 is SGHTA and CDR2 is FQGTGA. J was trimmed by 7 bases and V by 0 bases; bases with no gene match: 6. The CDR3 has 15 amino acids. In DNA form, the CDR3 reads TGTGCCAGCAGCTTAACGACAGGGCCTCAGAATGAGCAGTTCTTC. It encodes CASSLTTGPQNEQFF. The full variable domain, in which reference TRBV7-3 and TRBJ2-1 provide the parts outside the CDR3, is GAGVSQTPSNKVTEKGKYVELRCDPISGHTALYWYRQSLGQGPEFLIYFQGTGAADDSGLPNDRFFAVRPEGSVSTLKIQRTERGDSAVYLCASSLTTGPQNEQFFGPGTRLTVL.

Comment on this clonotype: One base away lies a much larger clone, so this may be a sequencing read error. V is TRBV18 and J is TRBJ2-3; D tentatively fits TRBD1 or TRBD2 (5 bases each). The CDR3 length is 14 residues. Germline values: CDR1 KGHSH, CDR2 LQKENI. The CDR3 region is CTAGTTPSTDTQYF. The CDR3 nucleotides are TGTACCGCCGGGACCACACCAAGCACAGATACGCAGTATTTT.

This clonotype was seen repeatedly, ten times or more. The chain links TRBV9 to TRBJ2-3; 7 nucleotides match TRBD2. V lost 0 bases, J lost 2 bases, and 6 bases stayed unmatched. The CDR3 contains 16 residues. Looked up from germline, CDR1 is SGDLS and CDR2 is YYNGEE. CDR3 sequence: CASSVGASGYTDTQYF. The CDR3 nucleotides are TGTGCCAGCAGCGTAGGAGCTAGCGGTTACACAGATACGCAGTATTTT.

This clonotype was seen only a few times. CDR3 sequence (DNA): TGTGCCAGCAGTTACCGGGACAGGTCTTTTAGCTCCTACGAGCAGTACTTC. This sequence encodes CASSYRDRSFSSYEQYF. The rearrangement uses TRBV6-6 and TRBJ2-7, with 8 nucleotides matching TRBD1. V gave up 2 bases and J gave up 0 bases; unmatched junction bases: 9. CDR3 length: 17 residues. Germline-derived CDR1 and CDR2 are MNHNY and SVGAGI (reference sequence).

This clonotype has ten or more counts. V usage is TRBV24-1 and J usage is TRBJ2-1, with no clear D. V gave up 0 bases and J gave up 5 bases, with 13 bases separating them. This CDR3 contains 16 residues. Germline assignment: CDR1 KGHDR and CDR2 SFDVKD. CDR3 region: CATSDLGLERDNEQFF. The CDR3 DNA reads as TGTGCCACCAGTGATTTGGGGCTCGAGCGAGACAATGAGCAGTTCTTC.

The J gene is TRBJ2-2, the V gene TRBV19; D remains unclear. Germline CDR1 is LNHDA and CDR2 is SQIVND (reference sequence). V lost 1 base and J lost 0, with 6 bases in between. This CDR3 region has 15 residues. The CDR3 DNA sequence: TGTGCCAGTAGTATAGGGGCGGCGAACACCGGGGAGCTGTTTTTT. It codes for CASSIGAANTGELFF.

Only a few counts were recorded for this clonotype. This chain uses TRBV6-2 or TRBV6-3 with TRBJ2-3; 14 nucleotides match TRBD2. Germline V CDR1 and CDR2: MNHEY, SVGEGT. The junction had 6 bases not matched to a gene; V was cut back by 4 bases and J by 9 bases. The CDR3 length is 15 residues. The CDR3 DNA reads as TGTGCCAGCAGTTTGGGACTAGCGGGAGAAGGGACGCAGTATTTT. Translated, it gives CASSLGLAGEGTQYF.

In this sample, this clonotype turned up once. Since a much larger clone is just one base distant, this may be a read error. The chain carries TRBV7-9 and TRBJ2-1; 12 positions agree with TRBD2. Germline V gene sequence: CDR1 SEHNR, CDR2 FQNEAQ (reference sequence). There are 18 residues in the CDR3. The CDR3 loop is CAGSHLVLPTSGSFEQFF. The CDR3 DNA follows: TGTGCCGGCAGCCACCTCGTCCTACCGACTAGCGGGAGCTTTGAGCAGTTCTTC.

The chain has TRBV5-1 and TRBJ2-2; D not resolved. CDR3 size: 17 residues. Looked up from germline, CDR1 is SGHRS and CDR2 is YFSETQ. V lost 0 bases and J lost 8, with 20 bases in between. DNA for the CDR3: TGCGCCAGCAGCTTGGGGACGATAGCCGCAGAACGGGGGGAGCTGTTTTTT. It translates to CASSLGTIAAERGELFF. Combining the CDR3 with reference TRBV5-1 and TRBJ2-2 gives the whole variable domain KAGVTQTPRYLIKTRGQQVTLSCSPISGHRSVSWYQQTPGQGLQFLFEYFSETQRNKGNFPGRFSGRQFSNSRSEMNVSTLELGDSALYLCASSLGTIAAERGELFFGEGSRLTVL.

This clonotype has only a few counts. The genes are TRBV12-3 or TRBV12-4 and TRBJ2-5, with D maybe TRBD2 (5 bases). The CDR3 has 13 amino acids. V lost 5 bases, J lost 7 bases, and 14 bases lay in between. CDR3 protein: CASSVNGKTTQYF. Written as DNA, the CDR3 is TGTGCCAGCAGTGTAAACGGGAAGACGACCCAGTACTTC.

V gene TRBV7-2 combines with J gene TRBJ2-7, with 10 bases aligning to TRBD2. This CDR3 comprises 15 residues. Germline CDR1 reads SGHTA; CDR2 reads FQGNSA. V dropped 3 bases and J dropped 3; count of bases not matched to a gene: 5. The DNA for the CDR3 is TGTGCCAGCAGCTTTAGGTCTAGCGGGAGCTACGAGCAGTACTTC. It yields the protein CASSFRSSGSYEQYF.

This clonotype appeared once. The chain uses TRBV19 and TRBJ1-2, with D possibly matching TRBD1 (6 bases). Germline loops: CDR1 LNHDA, CDR2 SQIVND (reference sequence). There are 14 residues in the CDR3. V dropped 10 bases and J dropped 4 bases, with 19 bases sitting between them. The CDR3 spells CATEGQRGAYGYTF. CDR3 in DNA: TGTGCCACCGAGGGACAACGGGGAGCCTATGGCTACACCTTC.

V gene TRBV25-1 combines with J gene TRBJ1-3; D not resolved. There are 12 residues in the CDR3. Trimming removed 3 bases at V and 3 bases at J, with 3 bases between. CDR1 is MGHDK, CDR2 SYGVNS, per germline. DNA for the CDR3: TGTGCCAGCAGTGAGCTTGGAAACACCATATATTTT. This gives the protein CASSELGNTIYF.

The chain recombines TRBV7-6 with TRBJ2-1, with 9 bases matching TRBD2. The last part of the DNA fits TRBJ2-7 better; the J call may be wrong. Germline CDR1 and CDR2: SGHVS and FNYEAQ. This CDR3 has 15 amino acids. The CDR3 bases are TGTGCCAGCCTCCCAGGGACTAGCTCCTACAATGAGCAGTACTTC. It is translated as CASLPGTSSYNEQYF.

This chain uses TRBV12-3 or TRBV12-4 with TRBJ1-2; D not certain. This CDR3 is 15 amino acids long. Trimming took off 3 bases at V and 10 bases at J, with 21 bases between the two ends. This CDR3 reads CASSFHGNREADYTF. Here the CDR3 DNA reads TGTGCCAGCAGTTTCCACGGGAATAGGGAGGCTGACTACACCTTC.

This clonotype has ten or more counts. The chain joins TRBV5-8 to TRBJ1-5; unclear D gene. This CDR3 has 11 amino acids. With 0 bases removed from V and 7 bases from J, the gap between germline ends came to 2 bases. Germline V lookup: CDR1 SGHTS, CDR2 YDEGEE. The CDR3 DNA follows: TGTGCCAGCAGCTTGGCCCAGCCCCAGCATTTT. Protein: CASSLAQPQHF.

This clonotype was seen more than once but under ten times. This may be a read error, as it is one base from a much larger clone. The chain links TRBV12-3 or TRBV12-4 to TRBJ2-7, with D possibly being TRBD1 or TRBD2 (5 bases each). The CDR3 spans 14 residues. V lost 4 bases, J lost 7 bases, and 17 bases lay in between. CDR3 bases: TGTGCCAGCAGTTGGGGGTCCACCTACAATGAGCAGTACTTC. It codes for CASSWGSTYNEQYF.

This clonotype was observed at least ten times. The rearrangement uses TRBV3-1 and TRBJ1-2; 9 positions match TRBD1. CDR1 is LGHDT and CDR2 is YNNKEL in the germline V gene (reference sequence). The V gene end was trimmed by 4 bases and the J gene end by 5 bases; junction bases not matched to a gene: 5. The CDR3 has 14 residues. The chain's CDR3 is CASSLTGGAYGYTF. The CDR3 region has the DNA TGTGCCAGCAGCCTTACAGGGGGCGCGTATGGCTACACCTTC.

The chain has TRBV5-1 and TRBJ1-2; D unclear. CDR1 SGHRS and CDR2 YFSETQ come from the germline V gene. There are 14 residues in the CDR3. The V end was cut by 2 bases, the J end by 2 bases, with 10 bases between. The chain's CDR3 is CASSLEGSNYGYTF. The CDR3 nucleotides are TGCGCCAGCAGCTTAGAGGGTTCGAACTATGGCTACACCTTC.

A note on this clonotype: This may stem from a read error, because a much larger clone lies one nucleotide away. The V gene is TRBV5-1, the J gene TRBJ2-1; D possibly corresponds to TRBD2 (6 bases). Judging by the DNA end, TRBJ2-7 fits better; the J call may be wrong. This CDR3 spans 16 amino acids. The germline V gene encodes CDR1 SGHRS and CDR2 YFSETQ. The CDR3 coding sequence is TGCGCCAGCAGCCGGACTGTCGGGAGCGGCCCCTACGAGCAGTACTTC. Its translation: CASSRTVGSGPYEQYF.

This clonotype was detected once. Given a much more abundant clone one base away, this may be a read error. The J gene is TRBJ2-3, the V gene TRBV12-3 or TRBV12-4, with TRBD1 matching 7 bases. There are 14 residues in the CDR3. Trimming removed 8 bases from V and 1 base from J; junction bases left unmatched: 6. The CDR3 reads CASGGTGGTDTQYF. The CDR3 DNA sequence: TGTGCCAGCGGGGGAACAGGGGGCACAGATACGCAGTATTTT.

This clonotype was counted once. This chain connects TRBV28 to TRBJ2-7, with unresolved D. CDR3 length: 13 amino acids. Germline CDR1 is MDHEN and CDR2 is SYDVKM. V lost 5 bases and J lost 2, with 10 bases in between. This chain's CDR3 is CASSGPETYEQYF. DNA for the CDR3: TGTGCCAGCAGTGGTCCGGAAACCTACGAGCAGTACTTC. The whole variable domain, remainder taken from reference TRBV28 and TRBJ2-7, is DVKVTQSSRYLVKRTGEKVFLECVQDMDHENMFWYRQDPGLGLRLIYFSYDVKMKEKGDIPEGYSVSREKKERFSLILESASTNQTSMYLCASSGPETYEQYFGPGTRLTVT.

In the case of this clonotype: A much bigger clone sits one base away, suggesting this may be a read error. Here the CDR3 DNA reads TGTGCCGGCAGCGTAGCGGGAGGAGGGTTCACAGATACGCAGTATTTT. It is translated as CAGSVAGGGFTDTQYF. V gene TRBV9 combines with J gene TRBJ2-3, with 10 nucleotides matching TRBD2. Germline values: CDR1 SGDLS, CDR2 YYNGEE. The CDR3 runs 16 residues.

This chain connects TRBV14 to TRBJ2-1; the match to TRBD2 covers 10 bases. V dropped 3 bases and J dropped 9; count of bases not matched to a gene: 8. Germline-derived CDR1 and CDR2 are SGHDN and FVKESK. CDR3 size: 15 residues. The CDR3 nucleotides are TGTGCCAGCAGCCAGGTAGCGGGGGGTCCAGTTGAGCAGTTCTTC. Amino acids: CASSQVAGGPVEQFF.

The genes are TRBV5-5 and TRBJ2-7; D gene uncertain. V shed 4 bases and J shed 0 bases, with 8 bases lying between them. Germline V lookup: CDR1 SGHKS, CDR2 YYEKEE (reference sequence). The CDR3 is 13 residues long. The DNA for the CDR3 is TGTGCCAGCAGCGCTTCTAACTCCTACGAGCAGTACTTC. Its translation is CASSASNSYEQYF.

The chain recombines TRBV2 with TRBJ1-5; a possible D gene is TRBD1 (6 bases). Germline CDR1 and CDR2: SNHLY and FYNNEI. The length of the CDR3 is 16 residues. The V end was cut by 1 base, the J end by 4 bases, with 14 bases between. The CDR3 region has the DNA TGTGCCAGCAGTGAAGATCAGGGACACGTAAATCAGCCCCAGCATTTT. This encodes CASSEDQGHVNQPQHF.

The V call is TRBV29-1, the J call TRBJ2-1, with 14 bases matching TRBD2. V lost 5 bases to trimming and J lost 9 bases; unmatched junction nucleotides: 3. Germline CDR1 and CDR2: SQVTM and ANQGSEA. The CDR3 totals 13 residues. This chain's CDR3 is CSVKTSGRAEQFF. CDR3 DNA: TGCAGCGTTAAGACTAGCGGGAGGGCTGAGCAGTTCTTC.

This clonotype occurred once. This may come from a read error, since a much larger clone is one base off. The V and J genes are TRBV29-1 and TRBJ2-7; perhaps TRBD2 as D (6 bases). Trimming took 4 bases from V and 12 from J, leaving 22 bases between them. CDR3 length equals 13 residues. Germline CDR1 reads SQVTM; CDR2 reads ANQGSEA. The CDR3 coding sequence is TGCAGCGTTGGGTCTCCTAGCGAGAAGACCCGGTACTTC. It codes for CSVGSPSEKTRYF.